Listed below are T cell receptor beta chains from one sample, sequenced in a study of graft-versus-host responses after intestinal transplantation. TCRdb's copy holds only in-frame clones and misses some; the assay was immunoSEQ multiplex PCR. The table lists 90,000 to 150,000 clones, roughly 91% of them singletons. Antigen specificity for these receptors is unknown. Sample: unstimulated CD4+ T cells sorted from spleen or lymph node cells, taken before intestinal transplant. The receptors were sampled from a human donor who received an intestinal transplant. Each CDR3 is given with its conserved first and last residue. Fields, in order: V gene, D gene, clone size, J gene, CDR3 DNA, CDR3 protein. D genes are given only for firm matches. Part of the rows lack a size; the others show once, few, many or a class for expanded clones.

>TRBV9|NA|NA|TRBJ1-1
TGTGCCAGCAGCGTTTTCCTGAACACTGAAGCTTTCTTT
CASSVFLNTEAFF
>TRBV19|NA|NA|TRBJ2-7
TGTGCCAGTTCCTTCATGTCAGGGCACGAGCAGTACTTC
CASSFMSGHEQYF
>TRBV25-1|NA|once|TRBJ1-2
TGTGCCAGCAGTGAAACGGGGGGTAGCTATGGCTACACCTTC
CASSETGGSYGYTF
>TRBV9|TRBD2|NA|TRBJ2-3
TGTGCCAGCAGCGTAGGTGGTAGCGGGAGGGGAACAGATACGCAGTATTTT
CASSVGGSGRGTDTQYF
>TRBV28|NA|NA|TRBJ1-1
TGTGCCAGCAGCCAAACCGATGAAGCTTTCTTT
CASSQTDEAFF
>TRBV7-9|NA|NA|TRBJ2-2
TGTGCCAGCAGCTTATCCAGGGCGAGGAGGTCCGGGGAGCTGTTTTTT
CASSLSRARRSGELFF
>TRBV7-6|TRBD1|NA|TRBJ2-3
TGTGCCAGCAGCTTAACGGGACAGGGCACAGATACGCAGTATTTT
CASSLTGQGTDTQYF
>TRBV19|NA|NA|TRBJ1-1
TGTGCCAGTAGGGGAAGTCGGGATCAGACTGAAGCTTTCTTT
CASRGSRDQTEAFF
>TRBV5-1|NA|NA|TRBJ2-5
TGCGCCAGCAGCTTGGCAGGGAAAGAGACCCAGTACTTC
CASSLAGKETQYF
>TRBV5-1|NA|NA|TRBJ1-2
TGCGCCAGCAGCGGGGACGCGCGGGGTTCTGGCTACACCTTC
CASSGDARGSGYTF
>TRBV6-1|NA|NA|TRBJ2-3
TGTGCCAGCAGTCCGAATCACCTAGGGACAGATACGCAGTATTTT
CASSPNHLGTDTQYF